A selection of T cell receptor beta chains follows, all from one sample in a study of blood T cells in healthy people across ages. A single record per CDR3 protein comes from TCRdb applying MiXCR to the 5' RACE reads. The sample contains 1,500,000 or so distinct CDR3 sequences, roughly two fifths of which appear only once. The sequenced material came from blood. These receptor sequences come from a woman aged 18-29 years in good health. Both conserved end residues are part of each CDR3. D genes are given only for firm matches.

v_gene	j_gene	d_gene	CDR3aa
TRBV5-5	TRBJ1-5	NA	CASSLQQGDQPQHF
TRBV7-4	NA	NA	CATQWGPSSYNEQYF
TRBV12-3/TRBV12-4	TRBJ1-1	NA	CASTQGLLNTEAFF
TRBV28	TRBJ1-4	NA	CASRLGGRINEKLFF
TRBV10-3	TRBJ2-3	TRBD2	CAISELGLAGTDTQYF
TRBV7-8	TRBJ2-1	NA	CASSLGPTEQFF
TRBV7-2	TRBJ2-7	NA	CASSQYRDIEQYF
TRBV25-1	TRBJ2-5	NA	CASSESRAATLETQYF
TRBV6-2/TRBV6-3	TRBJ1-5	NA	CASSHPGPSNQPQHF
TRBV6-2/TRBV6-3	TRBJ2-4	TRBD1	CASSQPGQVFTFPYF
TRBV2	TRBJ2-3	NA	CASSEDAGGNTQYF
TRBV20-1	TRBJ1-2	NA	CSATGSGGYTF
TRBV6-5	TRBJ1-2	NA	CAGSQGYDNYGYTF
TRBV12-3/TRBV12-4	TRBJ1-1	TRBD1	CASTLPRDRVLNTEAFF
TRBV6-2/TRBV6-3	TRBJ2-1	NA	CASARMQGQSSAEFF
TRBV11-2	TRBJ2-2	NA	CASSFGHGNTGELFF
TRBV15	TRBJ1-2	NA	CATSRDRPYGYTF
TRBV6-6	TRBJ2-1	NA	CASSPAGLINEQFF
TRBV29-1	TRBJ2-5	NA	CSSLRMDQETQYF
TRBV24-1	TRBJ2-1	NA	CATSDWPPGAKQFF
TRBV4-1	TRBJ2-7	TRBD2	CASSHQLAGGQYEQYF
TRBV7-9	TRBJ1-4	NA	CASSSRVGGDNEKLFF
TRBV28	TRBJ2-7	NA	CASRMPGTTYEQYF
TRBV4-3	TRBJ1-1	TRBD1	CASSQTDRGAEAFF
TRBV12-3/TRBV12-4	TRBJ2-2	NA	CASRLPSDTGELFF
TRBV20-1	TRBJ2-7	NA	CSARFGGLGIGEQYF
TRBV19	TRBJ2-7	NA	CASSSAGNSYEQYF
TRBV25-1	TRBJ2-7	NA	CASEKTGTQSYEQYF
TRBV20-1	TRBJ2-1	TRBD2	CSTPELAGVGRQFF
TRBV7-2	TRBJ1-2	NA	CASSSYQTRNYGYTF
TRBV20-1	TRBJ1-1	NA	CSAEVGGPEAFF
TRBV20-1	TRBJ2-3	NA	CSARDEVTDTQYF
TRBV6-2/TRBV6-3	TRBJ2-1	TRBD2	CASVGASGSYEQFF
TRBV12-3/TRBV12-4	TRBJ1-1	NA	CASTPRRVGAEAFF
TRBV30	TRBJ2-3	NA	CAWSLLVADTQYF
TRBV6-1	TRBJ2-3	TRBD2	CASGRLAGGPDTQYF
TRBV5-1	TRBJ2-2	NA	CASSWDGSNTGELFF
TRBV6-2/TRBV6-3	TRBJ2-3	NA	CASSVSPGEGTDTQYF
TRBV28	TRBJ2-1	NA	CATRDFGITEQFF
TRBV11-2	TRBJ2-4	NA	CASSGSTGSGTIQYF
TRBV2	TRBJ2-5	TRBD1	CASSSQGEDEQYF
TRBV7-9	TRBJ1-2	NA	CASSFVPGNYGYTF
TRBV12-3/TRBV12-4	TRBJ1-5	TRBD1	CASSHDRGNQPQHF
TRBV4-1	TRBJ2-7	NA	CASSQGLEPYEQYF
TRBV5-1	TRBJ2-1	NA	CASSLEFNEQFF
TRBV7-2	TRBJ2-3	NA	CASSLRSGSQGDTQYF
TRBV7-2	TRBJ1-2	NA	CASSLDRTNYGYTF
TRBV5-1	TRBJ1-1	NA	CASSFDGTNTEAFF
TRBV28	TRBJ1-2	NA	CASSLWLEPFAYGYTF
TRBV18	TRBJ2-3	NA	CASSPQSLGTDTQYF
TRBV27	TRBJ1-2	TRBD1	CASSLRGQNYGYTF
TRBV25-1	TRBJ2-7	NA	CASSVLETDSYEQYF
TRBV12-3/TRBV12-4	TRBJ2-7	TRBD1	CASSLSGGDSSYEQYF
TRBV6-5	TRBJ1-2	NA	CASSYGSFGYTF
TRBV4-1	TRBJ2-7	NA	CASSQTNGVYEQYF